One sample yielded the 7 T cell receptor beta chains listed below, sequenced in a study of T cell responses to AZD1222 COVID-19 vaccine (dated by TCRdb to the early 2020s). Read against the paper, the sample's time point label means: baseline before first vaccination. Library generation was performed with the immunoSEQ multiplex PCR assay. TCRdb carries this immuneACCESS record with in-frame sequences only. Its versions omit some clonotypes, under half of them owing to an unresolved V gene in the studies checked, with the rest unexplained. This sample has fewer than 200,000 clones in its table, and 92% of those were observed once. The ten top clones hold less than 1.5% of the sample. Sequencing was performed on peripheral blood, taken on day 0 of AZD1222 vaccination. These receptors were collected from an adult in good health.

V is TRBV9 and J is TRBJ1-3, with D possibly being TRBD1 (5 bases). V was cut by 3 bases and J by 4 bases, with 14 bases left in between. This CDR3 region has 15 residues. CDR1 SGDLS and CDR2 YYNGEE come from the germline V gene. The CDR3 DNA reads as TGTGCCAGCAGCGACAAGCAGGGAGGCGGAAACACCATATATTTT. This translates into CASSDKQGGGNTIYF. Full variable domain (remainder filled in from reference TRBV9 and TRBJ1-3): DSGVTQTPKHLITATGQRVTLRCSPRSGDLSVYWYQQSLDQGLQFLIQYYNGEERAKGNILERFSAQQFPDLHSELNLSSLELGDSALYFCASSDKQGGGNTIYFGEGSWLTVV.

This clone came up once. This sequence joins TRBV3-1 (or the pseudogene TRBV3-2) and TRBJ2-3; no firm D call. From germline, CDR1 is LGHDT and CDR2 YNNKEL (reference sequence). The V end lost 2 bases, the J end lost 3 bases, and 9 bases lay between the germline ends. The CDR3 consists of 14 residues. The CDR3 DNA is TGTGCCAGCAGCCAAACCCAAGCGACAGATACGCAGTATTTT. This gives the protein CASSQTQATDTQYF.

The chain combines TRBV27 with TRBJ2-5; D possibly matches TRBD1 or TRBD2 (5 bases each). Germline loops: CDR1 MNHEY, CDR2 SMNVEV (reference sequence). Trimming cost V 6 bases and J 2 bases, with 13 bases left between them. This CDR3 is 14 amino acids long. The CDR3 is CASSLSWGQETQYF. The CDR3 DNA reads TGTGCCAGCAGCCTTAGTTGGGGGCAAGAGACCCAGTACTTC.

This chain uses TRBV5-5 with TRBJ1-4; D possibly corresponds to TRBD1 (5 bases). Germline V CDR1 and CDR2: SGHKS, YYEKEE (reference sequence). The V gene lost 7 bases and the J gene lost 0 bases, with 13 bases spanning the gap. The CDR3 spans 15 residues. The CDR3: CASSTDFATNEKLFF. CDR3 sequence (DNA): TGTGCCAGCTCGACAGACTTTGCAACTAATGAAAAACTGTTTTTT.

The chain has TRBV18 and TRBJ1-2, with D hard to call. With 2 bases removed from V and 8 bases from J, the gap between germline ends came to 15 bases. The CDR3 loop spans 14 amino acids. In germline, CDR1 is KGHSH, CDR2 LQKENI. The CDR3 is CASSPAAEGSGYTF. The CDR3 nucleotides are TGTGCCAGCTCACCAGCAGCGGAAGGAAGCGGCTACACCTTC.

The chain couples TRBV7-8 to TRBJ1-2, with D possibly TRBD1 on 5 matching bases. There are 14 residues in the CDR3. V lost 1 base and J lost 7, with 13 bases in between. The germline V gene has CDR1 SGHVS and CDR2 FQNEAQ. CDR3 sequence (DNA): TGTGCCAGCAGCTTAGATGGGCAGGGTAGTGGCTACACCTTC. Translated, it gives CASSLDGQGSGYTF.

This sequence joins TRBV28 and TRBJ1-5; D possibly corresponds to TRBD1 (5 bases). Germline values: CDR1 MDHEN, CDR2 SYDVKM. This CDR3 comprises 12 residues. The V and J ends lost 5 bases and 7 bases respectively, with 9 bases between them. CDR3 residues: CASSQGLQPQHF. The CDR3 DNA sequence: TGTGCCAGCAGTCAGGGACTGCAGCCCCAGCATTTT.